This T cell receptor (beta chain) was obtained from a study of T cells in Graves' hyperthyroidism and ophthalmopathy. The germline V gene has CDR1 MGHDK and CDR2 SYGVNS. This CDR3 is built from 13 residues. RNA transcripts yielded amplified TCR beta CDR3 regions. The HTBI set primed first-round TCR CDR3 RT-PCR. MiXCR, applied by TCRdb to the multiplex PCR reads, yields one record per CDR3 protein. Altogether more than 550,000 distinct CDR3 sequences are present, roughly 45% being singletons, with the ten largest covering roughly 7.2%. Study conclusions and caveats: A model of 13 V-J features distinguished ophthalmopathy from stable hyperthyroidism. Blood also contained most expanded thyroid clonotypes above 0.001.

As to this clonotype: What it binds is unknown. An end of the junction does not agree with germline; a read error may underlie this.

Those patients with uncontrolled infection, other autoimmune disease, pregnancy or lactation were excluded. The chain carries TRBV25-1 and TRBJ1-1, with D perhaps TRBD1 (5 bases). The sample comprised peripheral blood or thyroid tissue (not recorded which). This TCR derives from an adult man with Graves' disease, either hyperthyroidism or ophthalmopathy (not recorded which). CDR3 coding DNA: TGTGCCTGCAGTGCACCGACAGACTCTGAAGCTTTCTTT. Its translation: CACSAPTDSEAFF. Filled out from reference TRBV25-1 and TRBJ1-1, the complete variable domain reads EADIYQTPRYLVIGTGKKITLECSQTMGHDKMYWYQQDPGMELHLIHYSYGVNSTEKGDLSSESTVSRIRTEHFPLTLESARPSHTSQYLCACSAPTDSEAFFGQGTRLTVV.